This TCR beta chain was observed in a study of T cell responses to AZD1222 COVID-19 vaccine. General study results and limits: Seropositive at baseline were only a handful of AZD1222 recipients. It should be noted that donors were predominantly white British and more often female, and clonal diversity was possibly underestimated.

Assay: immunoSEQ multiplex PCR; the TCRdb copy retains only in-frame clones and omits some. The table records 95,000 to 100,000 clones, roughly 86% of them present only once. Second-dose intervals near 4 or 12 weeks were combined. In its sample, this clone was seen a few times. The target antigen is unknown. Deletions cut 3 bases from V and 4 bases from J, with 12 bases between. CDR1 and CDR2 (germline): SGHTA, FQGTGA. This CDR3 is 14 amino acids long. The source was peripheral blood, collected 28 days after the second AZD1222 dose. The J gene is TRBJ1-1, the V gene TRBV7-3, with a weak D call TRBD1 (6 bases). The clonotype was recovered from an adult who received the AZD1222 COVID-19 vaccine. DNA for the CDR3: TGTGCCAGCAGCTTGGAGGGAGGGGGCACTGAAGCTTTCTTT. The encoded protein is CASSLEGGGTEAFF.